This T cell receptor (beta chain) was retrieved from a study of OX40 agonist ivuxolimab in advanced cancers. Study outcomes and limitations: Partial responders treated at 0.1-3.0 mg/kg exhibited clonal expansion among the lowest measured. It was not determined which antigens were specifically recognized by the peripheral T cells that had undergone clonal expansion.

The CDR3 has 14 residues. Deletions cut 0 bases from V and 2 bases from J, with 6 bases between. From germline, CDR1 is SGHRS and CDR2 YFSETQ. To note about this clone: As yet, its antigen is unknown.

Using immunoSEQ multiplex PCR, the repertoire was profiled, and TCRdb retains in-frame clones only, with some absent. The profile shows approximately 35,000 clones, about four fifths of them singletons. Source: CD4+ or CD8+ T cells sorted from blood, taken in a trial of the OX40 agonist ivuxolimab. The source is an adult with an advanced solid tumor such as melanoma, head and neck, liver or kidney cancer. This chain connects TRBV5-1 to TRBJ1-3; D not certain. The CDR3 loop reads CASSLGGTGNTIYF. DNA of the CDR3: TGCGCCAGCAGCTTGGGGGGAACTGGAAACACCATATATTTT.